This entry describes one TCR beta chain. No antigen is known for it. This sample stems from a study of identical twins. After removal of 1 base from V and 9 bases from J, the junction contained 5 bases not matched to a gene. The CDR3 length is 13 residues. The V gene's germline CDR1 is MGHRA and CDR2 YSYEKL. The study's findings and limits: Models, which agreed with sharing between unrelated individuals, nonetheless underestimated the out-of-frame TCR alpha sharing seen in monozygotic twins. Sharing of beta out-of-frame sequences by twins showed a weaker excess. Invariant populations such as MAIT and iNKT cells could partly muddle zero-insertion analyses.

Each cDNA held unique molecular identifiers, and template switching gave it a universal primer site. TCRdb redid the calling of the 5' RACE reads with MiXCR, one entry per CDR3 protein. The repertoire holds hundreds of thousands of distinct CDR3 sequences, with around 12% as singletons. This same sample was also part of a study on yellow fever vaccine responses in identical twins.

This clonotype originated in a woman in her late teens or twenties in good health. The gene calls are TRBV4-1 and TRBJ2-5; 7 bases fit TRBD2. Sequences were obtained from PBMCs. This chain's CDR3 is CASSQGREAAQYF. The CDR3 DNA is TGCGCCAGCAGCCAAGGACGGGAGGCGGCCCAGTACTTC.